This T cell receptor (beta chain) derives from a study of neurological immune-mediated disorders. A 10-nucleotide random UMI tagged transcripts in template-switch 5'RACE cDNA synthesis. TCRdb fed the 5' RACE reads into MiXCR, producing one record per CDR3 protein. Seen here are 65,000 to 80,000 distinct CDR3 sequences, about 5.1% observed once, and the top ten hold about 2.2%. This clonotype was picked up many times. Antigen specificity is unknown. The study, taken as a whole, reports: CDR3 amino acid sequences of expanded clones were not shared across subjects, a result suggesting private repertoires in all groups.

The ends were cut back, 3 bases at V and 3 bases at J, with 10 bases in the middle. CDR1 and CDR2 (germline): SGHRS, YFSETQ. The CDR3 loop spans 13 amino acids. The receptor was derived from a woman in her 70s with multiple sclerosis. Sequenced: PBMCs. The chain carries TRBV5-1 and TRBJ2-7; D not resolved. As DNA, the CDR3 is TGCGCCAGCAGCTCGATCCCGGACTACGAGCAGTACTTC. Encoded protein: CASSSIPDYEQYF.